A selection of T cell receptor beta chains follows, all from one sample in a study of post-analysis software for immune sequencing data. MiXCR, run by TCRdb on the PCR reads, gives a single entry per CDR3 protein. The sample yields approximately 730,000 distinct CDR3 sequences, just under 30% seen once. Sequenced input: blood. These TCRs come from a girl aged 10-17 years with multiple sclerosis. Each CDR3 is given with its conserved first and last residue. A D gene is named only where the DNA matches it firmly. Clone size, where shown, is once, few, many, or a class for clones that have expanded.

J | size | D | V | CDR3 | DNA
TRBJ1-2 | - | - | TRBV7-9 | CASSLVRGVNGYTF | TGTGCCAGCAGCTTAGTACGCGGGGTTAATGGCTACACCTTC
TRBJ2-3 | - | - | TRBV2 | CASSDIGGDSTDTQYF | TGTGCCAGCAGTGATATAGGGGGGGACAGCACAGATACGCAGTATTTT
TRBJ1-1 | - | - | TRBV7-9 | CVVNPGRTEAFF | TGTGTCGTGAACCCGGGTAGGACTGAAGCTTTCTTT
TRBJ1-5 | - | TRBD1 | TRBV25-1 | CASSDRSDRANQPQHF | TGTGCCAGCAGTGATCGATCTGACAGGGCGAATCAGCCCCAGCATTTT
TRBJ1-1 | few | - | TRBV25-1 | CASSESGQPNTEAFF | TGTGCCAGCAGTGAATCCGGACAGCCGAACACTGAAGCTTTCTTT
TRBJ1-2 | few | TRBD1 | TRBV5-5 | CASSLRQGKNYGYTF | TGTGCCAGCAGCTTGAGACAGGGGAAGAACTATGGCTACACCTTC
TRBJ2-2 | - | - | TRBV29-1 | CSVLNTGELFF | TGCAGCGTCCTCAACACCGGGGAGCTGTTTTTT
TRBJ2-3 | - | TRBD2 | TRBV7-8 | CASSGGRPTDTQYF | TGTGCCAGCTCGGGCGGGAGGCCCACAGATACGCAGTATTTT
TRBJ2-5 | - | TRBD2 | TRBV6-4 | CASSELAGGLAEQYF | TGTGCCAGCAGTGAACTAGCGGGGGGCCTCGCTGAGCAGTACTTC
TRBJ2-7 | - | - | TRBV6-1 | CASEDVGGQDEQYF | TGTGCCAGCGAGGACGTCGGGGGGCAGGACGAGCAGTACTTC
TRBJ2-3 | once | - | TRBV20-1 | CSAKSQITRADTQYF | TGCAGTGCTAAATCCCAGATTACTAGGGCAGATACGCAGTATTTT
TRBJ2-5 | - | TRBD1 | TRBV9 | CASSVRTGGLETQYF | TGTGCCAGCAGCGTACGGACAGGGGGTCTGGAGACCCAGTACTTC
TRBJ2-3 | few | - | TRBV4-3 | CASSLGGPNPDTQYF | TGCGCCAGCAGCCTAGGAGGGCCAAACCCCGATACGCAGTATTTT
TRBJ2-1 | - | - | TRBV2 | CATRLTYNEQFF | TGTGCCACCAGATTGACCTACAATGAGCAGTTCTTC
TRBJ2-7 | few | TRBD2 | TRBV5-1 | CASSRLTGGYEQYF | TGCGCCAGCAGCCGCCTCACGGGGGGCTACGAGCAGTACTTC
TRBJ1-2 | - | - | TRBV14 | CASSQAGVGKGYTF | TGTGCCAGCAGCCAAGCGGGGGTCGGGAAAGGCTACACCTTC
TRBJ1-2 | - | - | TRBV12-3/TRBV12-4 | CASSRSASGYTF | TGTGCCAGCAGTCGTTCCGCCTCAGGCTACACCTTC
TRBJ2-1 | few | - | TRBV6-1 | CASSPALGQSSYNEQFF | TGTGCCAGCAGCCCGGCCTTGGGGCAAAGCTCCTACAATGAGCAGTTCTTC
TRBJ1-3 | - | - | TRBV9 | CASSPNPLGNTIYF | TGTGCCAGCAGCCCGAATCCCCTTGGAAACACCATATATTTT
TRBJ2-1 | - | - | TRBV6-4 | CASSIGTGAWLNEQFF | TGTGCCAGCAGTATTGGTACGGGGGCCTGGTTGAATGAGCAGTTCTTC
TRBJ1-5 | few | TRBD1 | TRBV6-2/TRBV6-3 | CASRTDRGYSNQPQHF | TGTGCCAGCAGAACAGACAGGGGCTATAGCAATCAGCCCCAGCATTTT
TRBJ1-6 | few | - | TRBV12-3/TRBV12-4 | CASSLGSNSPLHF | TGTGCCAGCAGTTTGGGCAGTAATTCACCCCTCCACTTT
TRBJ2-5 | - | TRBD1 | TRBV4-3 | CASSQGTGTGDQETQYF | TGCGCCAGCAGCCAGGGTACCGGGACAGGGGATCAAGAGACCCAGTACTTC
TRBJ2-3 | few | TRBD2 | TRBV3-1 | CASSQALHMAGVGDTQYF | TGTGCCAGCAGCCAAGCCCTCCATATGGCGGGGGTAGGAGATACGCAGTATTTT
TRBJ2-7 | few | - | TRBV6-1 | CASSEGRHSYEQYF | TGTGCCAGCAGTGAAGGCCGACACTCCTACGAGCAGTACTTC
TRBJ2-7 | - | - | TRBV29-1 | CSVLVAHGFYEQYF | TGCAGCGTTTTAGTGGCCCACGGTTTCTACGAGCAGTACTTC
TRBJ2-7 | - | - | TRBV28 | CASSNTGQSYEQYF | TGTGCCAGCAGCAATACAGGACAGTCCTACGAGCAGTACTTC
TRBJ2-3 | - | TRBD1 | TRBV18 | CASSPPGQQTDTQYF | TGTGCCAGCTCACCGCCGGGACAGCAAACAGATACGCAGTATTTT
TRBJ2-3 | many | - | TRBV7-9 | CASSSGTVSTDTQYF | TGTGCCAGCAGCTCGGGAACAGTTAGCACAGATACGCAGTATTTT
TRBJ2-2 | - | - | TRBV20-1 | CSPAGPGELFF | TGCAGTCCTGCGGGCCCCGGGGAGCTGTTTTTT
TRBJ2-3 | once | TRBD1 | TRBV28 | CASSSGTGGPDTQYF | TGTGCCAGCAGCTCTGGGACAGGGGGCCCAGATACGCAGTATTTT
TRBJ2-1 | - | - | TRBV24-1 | CATSDSRAAWGQFF | TGTGCCACCAGTGATTCCCGGGCCGCCTGGGGGCAGTTCTTC
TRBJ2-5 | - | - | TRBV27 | CASRKRTQETRYF | TGTGCCAGCAGGAAGAGAACCCAAGAGACCCGGTACTTC
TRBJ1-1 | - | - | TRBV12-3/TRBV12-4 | CASNMAGSGTEAFF | TGTGCCAGCAATATGGCAGGGAGTGGAACTGAAGCTTTCTTT
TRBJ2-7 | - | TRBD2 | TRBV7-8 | CASSLLAAFQYEQYF | TGTGCCAGCAGCTTACTAGCGGCATTCCAATACGAGCAGTACTTC
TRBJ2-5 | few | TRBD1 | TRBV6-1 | CASFPWPGTGLRNLQETQYF | TGTGCCTCCTTTCCGTGGCCCGGGACAGGTCTTAGAAACCTCCAAGAGACCCAGTACTTC
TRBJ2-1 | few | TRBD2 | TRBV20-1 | CSYSGGALPYNEQFF | TGCAGCTATAGCGGGGGGGCCCTACCCTACAATGAGCAGTTCTTC
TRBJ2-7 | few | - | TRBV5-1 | CASSSGGPRYEQYF | TGCGCCAGCAGCTCAGGGGGGCCCAGATACGAGCAGTACTTC
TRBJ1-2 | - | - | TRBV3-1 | CASSQGVVGISGYTF | TGTGCCAGCAGCCAAGGGGTCGTAGGAATCAGTGGCTACACCTTC
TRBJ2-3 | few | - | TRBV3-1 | CASSHLPGGNREDTQYF | TGTGCCAGCAGCCACCTCCCGGGGGGTAACAGGGAAGATACGCAGTATTTT
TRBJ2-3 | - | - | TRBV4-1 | CASSQEPRAGTADTQYF | TGCGCCAGCAGCCAAGAACCACGGGCAGGGACGGCAGATACGCAGTATTTT
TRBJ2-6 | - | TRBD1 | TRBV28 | CASSFEDRTFLTF | TGTGCCAGCAGTTTCGAGGACAGGACGTTCCTGACTTTC
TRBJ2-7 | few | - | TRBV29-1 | CSVRGTSYEQYF | TGCAGCGTTCGGGGGACGTCCTACGAGCAGTACTTC
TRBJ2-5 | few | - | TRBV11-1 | CASSARSEETQYF | TGTGCCAGCAGCGCACGGTCTGAAGAGACCCAGTACTTC
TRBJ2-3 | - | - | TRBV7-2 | CASSHGNWPVRTDTQYF | TGTGCCAGCAGCCACGGGAACTGGCCCGTCCGAACAGATACGCAGTATTTT
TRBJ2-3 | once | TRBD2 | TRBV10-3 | CAIKTSGTDTQYF | TGTGCCATCAAGACTAGCGGCACAGATACGCAGTATTTT
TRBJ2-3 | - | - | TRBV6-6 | CASSYVLGAQLDTQYF | TGTGCCAGCAGTTACGTTCTGGGGGCCCAGTTAGATACGCAGTATTTT
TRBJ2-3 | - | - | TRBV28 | CASSLYPPGGTDTQYF | TGTGCCAGCAGTTTATATCCTCCCGGGGGCACAGATACGCAGTATTTT
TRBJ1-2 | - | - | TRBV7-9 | CASRARDLPTYGYTF | TGTGCCAGCAGGGCTAGGGACTTACCAACCTATGGCTACACCTTC
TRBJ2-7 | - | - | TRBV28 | CASSKGDGDRYEQYF | TGTGCCAGCAGTAAAGGGGATGGGGATCGGTACGAGCAGTACTTC
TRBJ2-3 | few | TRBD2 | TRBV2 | CASGGGAQYF | TGTGCCAGCGGGGGGGGGGCGCAGTATTTT